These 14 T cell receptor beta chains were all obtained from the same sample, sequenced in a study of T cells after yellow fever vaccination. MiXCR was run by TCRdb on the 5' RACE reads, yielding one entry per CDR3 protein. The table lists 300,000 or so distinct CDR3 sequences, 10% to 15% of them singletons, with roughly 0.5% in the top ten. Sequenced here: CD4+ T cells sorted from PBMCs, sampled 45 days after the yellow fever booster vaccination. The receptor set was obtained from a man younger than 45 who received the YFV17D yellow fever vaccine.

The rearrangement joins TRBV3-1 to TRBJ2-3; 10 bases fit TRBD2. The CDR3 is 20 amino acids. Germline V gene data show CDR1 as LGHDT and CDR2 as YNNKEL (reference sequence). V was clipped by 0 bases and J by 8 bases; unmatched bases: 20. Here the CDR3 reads CASSQERGLAGVRTMGTQYF. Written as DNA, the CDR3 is TGTGCCAGCAGCCAAGAAAGGGGGCTAGCGGGAGTCCGTACCATGGGTACGCAGTATTTT.

CDR3 residues: CSAAPSKRNEQFF. Here the CDR3 DNA reads TGCAGCGCTGCGCCTAGCAAGCGCAATGAGCAGTTCTTC. The chain joins TRBV29-1 to TRBJ2-1; TRBD2 is a possible D gene (5 bases). Looked up from germline, CDR1 is SQVTM and CDR2 is ANQGSEA. The CDR3 length is 13 residues. With 7 bases removed from V and 6 bases from J, the gap between germline ends came to 16 bases.

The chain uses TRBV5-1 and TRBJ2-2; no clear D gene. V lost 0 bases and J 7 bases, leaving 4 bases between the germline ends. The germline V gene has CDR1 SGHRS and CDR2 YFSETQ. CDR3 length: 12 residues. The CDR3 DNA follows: TGCGCCAGCAGCTTGGATGGCGGGGAGCTGTTTTTT. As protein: CASSLDGGELFF.

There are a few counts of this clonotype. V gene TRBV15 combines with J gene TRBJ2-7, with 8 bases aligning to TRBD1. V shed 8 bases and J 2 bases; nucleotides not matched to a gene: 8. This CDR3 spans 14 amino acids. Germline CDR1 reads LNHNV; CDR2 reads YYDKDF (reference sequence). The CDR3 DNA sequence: TGTGCCACCCAGACCCTACAGGGGGCCTACGAGCAGTACTTC. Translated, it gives CATQTLQGAYEQYF.

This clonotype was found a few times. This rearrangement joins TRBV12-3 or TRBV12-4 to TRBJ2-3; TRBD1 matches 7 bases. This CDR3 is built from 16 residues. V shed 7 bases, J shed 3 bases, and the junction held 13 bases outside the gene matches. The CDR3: CASTDRTGMRTDTQYF. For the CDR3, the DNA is TGTGCCAGCACCGACCGGACAGGTATGAGGACAGATACGCAGTATTTT.

The CDR3 DNA reads as TGTGCCGTCCGACCCGCTGAATCCTACAATGAGCAGTTCTTC. Translating it yields CAVRPAESYNEQFF. The J gene is TRBJ2-1, the V gene TRBV12-3 or TRBV12-4; D unresolved. The V end was cut by 11 bases, the J end by 1 base, with 15 bases between. The CDR3 spans 14 residues.

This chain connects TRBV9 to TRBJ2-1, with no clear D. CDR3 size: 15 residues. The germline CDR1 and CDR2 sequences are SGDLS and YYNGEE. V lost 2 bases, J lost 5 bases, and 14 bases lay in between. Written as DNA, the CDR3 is TGTGCCAGCAGCGTTGCGTTCGGACCAAACAATGAGCAGTTCTTC. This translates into CASSVAFGPNNEQFF.

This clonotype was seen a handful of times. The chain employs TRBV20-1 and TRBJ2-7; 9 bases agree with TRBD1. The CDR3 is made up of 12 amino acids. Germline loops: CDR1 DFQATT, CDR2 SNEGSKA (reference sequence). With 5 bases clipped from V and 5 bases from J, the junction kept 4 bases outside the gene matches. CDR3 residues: CSAEGQGDEQYF. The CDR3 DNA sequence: TGCAGTGCTGAGGGACAGGGTGACGAGCAGTACTTC.

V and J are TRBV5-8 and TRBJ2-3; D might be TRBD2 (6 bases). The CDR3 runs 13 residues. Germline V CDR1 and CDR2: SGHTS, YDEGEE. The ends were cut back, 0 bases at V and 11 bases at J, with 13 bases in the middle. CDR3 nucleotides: TGTGCCAGCAGCTTGGCCGGCCCCGGGGGGCAGTATTTT. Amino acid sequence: CASSLAGPGGQYF. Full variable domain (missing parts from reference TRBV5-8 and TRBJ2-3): EAGVTQSPTHLIKTRGQQATLRCSPISGHTSVYWYQQALGLGLQFLLWYDEGEERNRGNFPPRFSGRQFPNYSSELNVNALELEDSALYLCASSLAGPGGQYFGPGTRLTVL.

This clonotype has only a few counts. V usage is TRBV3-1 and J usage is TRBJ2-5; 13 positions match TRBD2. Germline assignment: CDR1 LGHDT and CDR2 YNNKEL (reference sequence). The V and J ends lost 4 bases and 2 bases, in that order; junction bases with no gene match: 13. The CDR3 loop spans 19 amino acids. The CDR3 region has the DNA TGTGCCAGCAGCCCACTAGCGGGAGGGCTAGCCGTAAAACAAGAGACCCAGTACTTC. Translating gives CASSPLAGGLAVKQETQYF.

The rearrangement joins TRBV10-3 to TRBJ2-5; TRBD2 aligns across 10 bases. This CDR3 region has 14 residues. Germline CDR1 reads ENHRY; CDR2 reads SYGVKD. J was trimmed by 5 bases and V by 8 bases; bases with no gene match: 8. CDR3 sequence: CAIAPSGSGETQYF. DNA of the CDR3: TGTGCCATCGCCCCTAGCGGGAGTGGGGAGACCCAGTACTTC.

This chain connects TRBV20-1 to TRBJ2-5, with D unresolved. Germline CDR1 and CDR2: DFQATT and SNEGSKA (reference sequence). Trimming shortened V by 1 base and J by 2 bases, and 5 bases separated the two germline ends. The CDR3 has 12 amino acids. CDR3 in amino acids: CSARAQQETQYF. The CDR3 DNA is TGCAGTGCTAGAGCGCAGCAAGAGACCCAGTACTTC.

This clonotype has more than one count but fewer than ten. CDR3 in DNA: TGTGCCAGCAGCTTAGAAAGAGACATTCAGTACTTC. Translated: CASSLERDIQYF. The rearrangement links TRBV11-2 to TRBJ2-4; D gene unclear. The CDR3 spans 12 residues. From germline, CDR1 is SGHAT and CDR2 FQNNGV. The ends were cut back, 0 bases at V and 8 bases at J, with 5 bases in the middle.

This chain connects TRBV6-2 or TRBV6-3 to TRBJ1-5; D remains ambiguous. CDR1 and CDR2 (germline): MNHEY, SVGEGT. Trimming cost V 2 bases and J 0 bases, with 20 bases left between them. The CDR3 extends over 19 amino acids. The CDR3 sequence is CASSYADVEGGGSNQPQHF. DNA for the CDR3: TGTGCCAGCAGTTACGCCGATGTTGAGGGCGGTGGTAGCAATCAGCCCCAGCATTTT.